The next 2 T cell receptor beta chains were all read from a single sample in a study of cytomegalovirus exposure and HLA in healthy donors. A multiplex PCR was run with 60 Vbeta primers and 13 Jbeta primers. Sequenced by immunoSEQ multiplex PCR; TCRdb stores in-frame clones only, minus some. The table has some 170,000 clones, around four fifths seen once. Input material: PBMCs. The receptors were sampled from a woman aged 45 to 65 in good health and CMV-seronegative.

This chain uses TRBV6-5 with TRBJ2-3; D possibly corresponds to TRBD1 (6 bases). The length of the CDR3 is 14 residues. The ends were cut back, 6 bases at V and 2 bases at J, with 12 bases in the middle. CDR1 and CDR2 from the germline V gene are MNHEY and SVGAGI. The CDR3 sequence is CASRNRDLTDTQYF. As DNA, the CDR3 is TGTGCCAGCAGGAACAGGGACCTCACAGATACGCAGTATTTT.

This chain joins TRBV7-2 and TRBJ2-1; 7 bases agree with TRBD1. Germline V lookup: CDR1 SGHTA, CDR2 FQGNSA. V dropped 5 bases and J dropped 0; count of bases not matched to a gene: 4. The CDR3 has 15 amino acids. DNA for the CDR3: TGTGCCAGCAGCAGGGACAGCAGCTCCTACAATGAGCAGTTCTTC. It translates to CASSRDSSSYNEQFF.